Presented here are 14 T cell receptor beta chains from one specimen sequenced in a study of blood T cell repertoires in COVID-19. Assay used: immunoSEQ multiplex PCR; TCRdb lists only in-frame clones, some missing. The repertoire holds about 140,000 clones, with approximately 80% as singletons. The sequenced sample was PBMCs or T cells enriched from blood (not recorded which). The receptors shown here come from a woman in her late teens or twenties who had been exposed to COVID-19.

The chain recombines TRBV14 with TRBJ2-5; TRBD2 is a possible D gene (5 bases). The V gene's germline CDR1 is SGHDN and CDR2 FVKESK. The CDR3 has 13 residues. V lost 2 bases, J lost 13 bases, and 17 bases lay in between. Written as DNA, the CDR3 is TGTGCCAGCAGCCAATCATCCAGTCGGGGTCTGTACTTC. This gives the protein CASSQSSSRGLYF.

The rearrangement links TRBV28 to TRBJ2-1; D possibly corresponds to TRBD2 (5 bases). V lost 2 bases, J lost 4 bases, and 12 bases lay in between. Looked up from germline, CDR1 is MDHEN and CDR2 is SYDVKM. The CDR3 covers 15 residues. CDR3 sequence: CASSLGRVDYNEQFF. CDR3 DNA: TGTGCCAGCAGTTTAGGGAGAGTGGATTACAATGAGCAGTTCTTC.

This chain joins TRBV6-5 and TRBJ2-5, with 7 bases lining up with TRBD2. There are 16 residues in the CDR3. J was trimmed by 5 bases and V by 2 bases; bases with no gene match: 11. The germline V gene has CDR1 MNHEY and CDR2 SVGAGI. The CDR3 is CASSYVASGPGETQYF. The CDR3 DNA sequence: TGTGCCAGCAGTTACGTGGCTAGCGGACCCGGTGAGACCCAGTACTTC.

The rearrangement joins TRBV18 to TRBJ2-7; 11 bases agree with TRBD1. This CDR3 contains 13 residues. The ends lost 6 bases at V and 6 bases at J; junction bases unmatched: 4. The germline gives CDR1 KGHSH, CDR2 LQKENI. The CDR3 nucleotides read TGTGCCAGCTCTTGGGACAGGGGGGGCGAGCAGTACTTC. Translating it yields CASSWDRGGEQYF.

The J gene is TRBJ2-4, the V gene TRBV6-6; D remains unclear. Per the germline V gene, CDR1 is MNHNY and CDR2 is SVGAGI (reference sequence). Trimming shortened V by 5 bases and J by 7 bases, and 15 bases separated the two germline ends. This CDR3 contains 14 residues. The CDR3 DNA sequence: TGTGCCAGCAGTGGCCGTGGCGAGGTCAACATTCAGTACTTC. This translates into CASSGRGEVNIQYF.

This sequence joins TRBV6-5 and TRBJ2-1, with 8 bases identical to TRBD2. The V gene's germline CDR1 is MNHEY and CDR2 SVGAGI. CDR3 size: 15 residues. V shed 5 bases and J 8 bases; nucleotides not matched to a gene: 11. CDR3 in amino acids: CASSTSGTSLHEQFF. CDR3 in DNA: TGTGCCAGCAGTACCTCCGGGACTAGTTTGCATGAGCAGTTCTTC.

The V call is TRBV19, the J call TRBJ2-7; D is possibly TRBD1 (6 bases). Germline V gene sequence: CDR1 LNHDA, CDR2 SQIVND (reference sequence). The CDR3 is 14 amino acids. Trimming pared 4 bases from V and 0 bases from J, leaving 10 bases between. In DNA, the CDR3 is TGTGCCAGTAGTAGCAGGGGTGGCTCCTACGAGCAGTACTTC. It codes for CASSSRGGSYEQYF.

This clone was picked up a small number of times. The V gene is TRBV5-1, the J gene TRBJ1-2; D may be TRBD1 (5 bases). CDR3 length: 14 residues. Trimming left V 0 bases short and J 0 bases short, with 6 bases between. Germline V gene sequence: CDR1 SGHRS, CDR2 YFSETQ. CDR3 DNA: TGCGCCAGCAGCTTGGGGACAACTAACTATGGCTACACCTTC. It is translated as CASSLGTTNYGYTF.

The chain carries TRBV19 and TRBJ2-3, with D unresolved. Germline CDR1 and CDR2: LNHDA and SQIVND (reference sequence). The CDR3 extends over 15 amino acids. V was trimmed by 7 bases and J by 0 bases, leaving 14 bases between them. The CDR3 spells CASNLLAWSTDTQYF. CDR3 nucleotide sequence: TGTGCCAGTAACTTACTCGCGTGGAGCACAGATACGCAGTATTTT. The whole variable domain, filled in from reference TRBV19 and TRBJ2-3, reads DGGITQSPKYLFRKEGQNVTLSCEQNLNHDAMYWYRQDPGQGLRLIYYSQIVNDFQKGDIAEGYSVSREKKESFPLTVTSAQKNPTAFYLCASNLLAWSTDTQYFGPGTRLTVL.

The V and J genes are TRBV9 and TRBJ1-6; 10 nucleotides align to TRBD1. The CDR3 consists of 16 residues. The J segment lost 6 bases and the V segment lost 0 bases, leaving 3 bases of the junction unmatched. Germline values: CDR1 SGDLS, CDR2 YYNGEE. CDR3 nucleotides: TGTGCCAGCAGCGTAGGGGACAGGGGAGTTAATTCACCCCTCCACTTT. Its translation: CASSVGDRGVNSPLHF. The complete variable domain, with remaining parts taken from reference TRBV9 and TRBJ1-6, reads DSGVTQTPKHLITATGQRVTLRCSPRSGDLSVYWYQQSLDQGLQFLIQYYNGEERAKGNILERFSAQQFPDLHSELNLSSLELGDSALYFCASSVGDRGVNSPLHFGNGTRLTVT.

This clone was recorded a few times. This chain joins TRBV3-1 (or the pseudogene TRBV3-2) and TRBJ1-3, with D uncertain. There are 13 residues in the CDR3. The germline gives CDR1 LGHDT, CDR2 YNNKEL (reference sequence). Trimming took 1 base from V and 2 from J, leaving 3 bases between them. DNA for the CDR3: TGTGCCAGCAGCCAAGTCGCTGGAAACACCATATATTTT. This sequence encodes CASSQVAGNTIYF.

The CDR3 protein is CASSTKLAGVSEQYF. CDR3 bases: TGTGCCAGTAGTACAAAACTAGCGGGAGTGAGTGAGCAGTACTTC. The genes are TRBV19 and TRBJ2-7, with 11 bases matching TRBD2. The V segment lost 4 bases and the J segment 7 bases; nucleotides outside the gene matches: 9. The CDR3 extends over 15 amino acids. Germline-derived CDR1 and CDR2 are LNHDA and SQIVND (reference sequence).

The V and J genes are TRBV5-1 and TRBJ1-1; a possible D gene is TRBD1 (5 bases). The V gene's germline CDR1 is SGHRS and CDR2 YFSETQ. CDR3 size: 16 residues. V lost 1 base and J 5 bases, leaving 18 bases between the germline ends. The DNA of the CDR3 is TGCGCCAGCAGCTTGATTTGGATGGGGGGAGATACTGAAGCTTTCTTT. Translating it yields CASSLIWMGGDTEAFF.

V is TRBV7-9 and J is TRBJ1-1; 9 bases are shared with TRBD1. CDR3 size: 15 residues. Germline CDR1 SEHNR, CDR2 FQNEAQ (reference sequence). The junction had 9 bases not matched to a gene; V was cut back by 5 bases and J by 5 bases. CDR3 sequence (DNA): TGTGCCAGCAGCCCCATACAGGGGGCGCGAACTGAAGCTTTCTTT. This translates into CASSPIQGARTEAFF.